This TCR beta chain was sequenced during a study of shared clonotypes between healthy human individuals. Produced via immunoSEQ multiplex PCR; TCRdb's table is partial and in-frame only. The data hold roughly 1 million clones, with about 75% observed a single time. The CDR3 spans 16 residues. With V trimmed by 4 bases and J by 4 bases, 11 bases remained unmatched. Germline V gene data show CDR1 as SQVTM and CDR2 as ANQGSEA. The receptor was derived from a man between 18 and 35 years old in good health. The material sequenced was memory CD4+ T cells sorted from blood. Subset meaning: CD45RA-negative fraction. J is TRBJ1-3 and V is TRBV29-1; 9 nucleotides agree with TRBD1. CDR3 DNA: TGCAGCGTTGGAGGACAGGGGAAGTCCTCCGGAAACACCATATATTTT. Its translation: CSVGGQGKSSGNTIYF.